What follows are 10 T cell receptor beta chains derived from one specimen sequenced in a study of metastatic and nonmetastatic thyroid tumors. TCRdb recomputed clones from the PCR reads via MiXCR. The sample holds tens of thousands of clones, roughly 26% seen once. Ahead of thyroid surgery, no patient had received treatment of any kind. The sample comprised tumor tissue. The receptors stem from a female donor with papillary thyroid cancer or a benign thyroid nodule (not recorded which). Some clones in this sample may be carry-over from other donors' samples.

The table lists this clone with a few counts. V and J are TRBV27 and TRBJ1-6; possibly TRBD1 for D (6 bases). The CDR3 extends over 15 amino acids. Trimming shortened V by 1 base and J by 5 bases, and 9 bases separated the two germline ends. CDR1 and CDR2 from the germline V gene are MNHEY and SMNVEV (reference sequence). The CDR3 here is CASSLLGQNNSPLHF. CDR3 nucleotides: TGTGCCAGCAGTTTATTAGGACAGAATAATTCACCCCTCCACTTT.

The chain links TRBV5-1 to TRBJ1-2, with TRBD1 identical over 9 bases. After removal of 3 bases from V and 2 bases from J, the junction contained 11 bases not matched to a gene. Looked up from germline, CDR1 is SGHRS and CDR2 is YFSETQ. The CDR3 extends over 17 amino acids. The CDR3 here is CASSYTSGQGTNYGYTF. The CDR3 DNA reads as TGCGCCAGCAGCTACACTTCGGGACAGGGCACGAACTATGGCTACACCTTC.

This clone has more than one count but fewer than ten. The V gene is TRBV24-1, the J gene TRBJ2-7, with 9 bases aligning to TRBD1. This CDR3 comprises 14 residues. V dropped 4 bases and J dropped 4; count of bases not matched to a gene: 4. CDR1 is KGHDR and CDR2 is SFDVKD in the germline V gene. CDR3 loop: CATSESGQGYEQYF. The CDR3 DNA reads TGTGCCACCAGTGAATCGGGACAGGGTTACGAGCAGTACTTC.

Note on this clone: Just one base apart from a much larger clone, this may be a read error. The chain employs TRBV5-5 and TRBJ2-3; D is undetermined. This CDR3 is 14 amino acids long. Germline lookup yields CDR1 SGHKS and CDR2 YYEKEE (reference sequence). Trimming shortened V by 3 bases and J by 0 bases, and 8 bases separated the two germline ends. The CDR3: CASSSDASTDTQYF. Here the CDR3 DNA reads TGTGCCAGCAGCTCCGACGCTAGCACAGATACGCAGTATTTT.

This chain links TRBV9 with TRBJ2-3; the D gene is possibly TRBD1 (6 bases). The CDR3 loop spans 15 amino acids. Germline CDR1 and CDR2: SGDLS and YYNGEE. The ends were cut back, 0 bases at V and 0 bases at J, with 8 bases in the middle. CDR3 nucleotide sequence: TGTGCCAGCAGCGTAGAGGGACATAGCACAGATACGCAGTATTTT. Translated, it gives CASSVEGHSTDTQYF.

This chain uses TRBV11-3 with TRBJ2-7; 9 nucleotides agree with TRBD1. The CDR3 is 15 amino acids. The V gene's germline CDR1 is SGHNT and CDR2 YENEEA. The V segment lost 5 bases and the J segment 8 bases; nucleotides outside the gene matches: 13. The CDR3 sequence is CASSQTGRDREKQYF. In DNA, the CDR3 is TGTGCCAGCAGCCAGACAGGTCGGGACAGGGAAAAGCAGTACTTC. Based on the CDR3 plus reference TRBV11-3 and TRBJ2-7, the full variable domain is EAGVVQSPRYKIIEKKQPVAFWCNPISGHNTLYWYLQNLGQGPELLIRYENEEAVDDSQLPKDRFSAERLKGVDSTLKIQPAELGDSAVYLCASSQTGRDREKQYFGPGTRLTVT.

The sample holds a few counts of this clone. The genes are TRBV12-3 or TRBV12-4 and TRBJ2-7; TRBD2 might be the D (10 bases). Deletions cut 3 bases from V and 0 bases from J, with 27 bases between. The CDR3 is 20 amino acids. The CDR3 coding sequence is TGTGCCAGCAGTTTCAGCGGGACAGGGAAACTAGCGGGATTCTCCTACGAGCAGTACTTC. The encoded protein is CASSFSGTGKLAGFSYEQYF.

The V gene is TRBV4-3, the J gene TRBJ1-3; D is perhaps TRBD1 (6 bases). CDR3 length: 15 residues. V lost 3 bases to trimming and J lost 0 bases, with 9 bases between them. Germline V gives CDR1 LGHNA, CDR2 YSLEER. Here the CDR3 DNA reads TGCGCCAGCAGCCAGGGGGGCCACTCTGGAAACACCATATATTTT. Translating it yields CASSQGGHSGNTIYF.

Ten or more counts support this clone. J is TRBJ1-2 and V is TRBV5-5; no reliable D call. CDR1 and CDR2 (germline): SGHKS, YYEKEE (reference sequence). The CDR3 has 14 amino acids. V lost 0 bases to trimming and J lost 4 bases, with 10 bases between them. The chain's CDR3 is CASSLGGYGYGYTF. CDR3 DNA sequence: TGTGCCAGCAGCTTGGGAGGGTACGGCTATGGCTACACCTTC.

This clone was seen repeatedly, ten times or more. The CDR3 is CSAPLAGTPDTQYF. CDR3 sequence (DNA): TGCAGTGCTCCTTTAGCGGGGACTCCCGATACGCAGTATTTT. The chain has TRBV20-1 and TRBJ2-3; 8 bases are a match to TRBD2. This CDR3 has 14 amino acids. Germline V CDR1 and CDR2: DFQATT, SNEGSKA (reference sequence). The junction had 10 bases not matched to a gene; V was cut back by 5 bases and J by 6 bases.